By sample share, the clone carrying this TCR beta chain is medium-sized. The antigen remains unidentified. These data belong to a study of TIL therapy for anti-PD-1-resistant metastatic lung cancer. Whole-study context: Four tumors were EGFR-mutant and two were ALK-rearranged. Tumors carried a median about 1.6 non-synonymous mutations per megabase. Findings of the study overall: This highly selected cohort may not generalize to typical lung cancer patients.

Germline CDR1 GTSNPN, CDR2 SVGIG (reference sequence). The CDR3 totals 16 residues. The V end was cut by 0 bases, the J end by 0 bases, with 12 bases between. Time point of the sample: pre-treatment sample, taken before nivolumab and TIL therapy. Most excised metastases sampled were pleural nodules or supraclavicular lymph nodes. The immunoSEQ assay was v3. Libraries were prepared by immunoSEQ multiplex PCR; TCRdb keeps only in-frame clonotypes and omits some of them. Of more than 20,000 clones listed, over 55% were seen once; the top ten hold roughly a sixth. The starting material was tumor tissue, obtained at baseline. The receptor was derived from a woman aged 25-85 years with non-small cell lung cancer. The chain recombines TRBV30 with TRBJ2-4; the D gene could be TRBD1 or TRBD2 (5 bases each). The CDR3 reads CAWSVFSGLAKNIQYF. CDR3 nucleotide sequence: TGTGCCTGGAGTGTGTTTTCGGGGCTAGCCAAAAACATTCAGTACTTC.